This entry describes one TCR beta chain. The antigen is undetermined. This sample is drawn from a study of lymphopenia after photon versus proton radiotherapy. General study findings and limits: After the lymphocyte nadir, photon-treated repertoires showed oligoclonal expansion, especially of CD8+ Temra cells. Under photons, naive T cells and diversity fell while effector/memory populations rose.

Germline V lookup: CDR1 SGHDT, CDR2 YYEEEE. This CDR3 comprises 14 residues. V shed 2 bases and J shed 6 bases, with 14 bases lying between them. TCRdb's table, derived via immunoSEQ multiplex PCR, lists solely in-frame clones and lacks some. The data contain some 45,000 clones, approximately 83% of them seen just once; the ten biggest clones take up 20% to 25%. The receptor's source is a woman in her seventies with pancreatic cancer. The chain employs TRBV5-6 and TRBJ1-2; D possibly corresponds to TRBD1 (5 bases). Sequenced here: peripheral blood, sampled from a patient treated with proton-based radiotherapy. The CDR3 bases are TGTGCCAGCAGCTTAGGGGCCACTACGGATGGCTACACCTTC. Translated, it gives CASSLGATTDGYTF.